This TCR beta chain was sequenced in a study of control samples from healthy donors and cancer patients. The germline V and J ends were trimmed by 2 bases and 7 bases, with 9 bases remaining between them. CDR3 length: 13 residues. CDR1 is LNHNV, CDR2 YYDKDF, per germline (reference sequence). Assay used: immunoSEQ multiplex PCR; TCRdb lists only in-frame clones, some missing. The sample has about 140,000 clones, 91% seen once. The receptor comes from a man between 18 and 29 years old in good health. The chain carries TRBV15 and TRBJ2-1; no clear D. Sequencing used blood. The CDR3 loop reads CATSRPLENEQFF. The CDR3 DNA follows: TGTGCCACCAGCAGACCCCTTGAGAATGAGCAGTTCTTC.